Shown below are 17 T cell receptor beta chains from a single sample sequenced in a study of cytotoxic CD8 clonotypes in ibrutinib-treated CLL. Assay used: immunoSEQ multiplex PCR; TCRdb lists only in-frame clones, some missing. Found here are about 72,000 clones, 70% to 90% of them singletons; the top ten hold 6% to 9%. The sample in question was PBMCs, obtained at disease progression, from a patient treated with ibrutinib. Receptors were obtained from a human donor with chronic lymphocytic leukemia.

This chain joins TRBV7-9 and TRBJ2-7; 8 bases line up with TRBD1. CDR1 and CDR2 (germline): SEHNR, FQNEAQ (reference sequence). J was trimmed by 5 bases and V by 6 bases; bases with no gene match: 6. There are 13 residues in the CDR3. CDR3 sequence reads: CASRSAGGNEQYF. CDR3 DNA sequence: TGTGCCAGCAGATCTGCAGGGGGCAACGAGCAGTACTTC.

The CDR3 region is CASSQDPAGGSPYEQYF. The CDR3 nucleotides are TGTGCCAGCAGCCAAGACCCAGCGGGGGGCTCCCCCTACGAGCAGTACTTC. The chain employs TRBV4-2 and TRBJ2-7; TRBD2 aligns across 9 bases. CDR3 size: 17 residues. Trimming took 0 bases from V and 2 from J; bases not matched to a gene: 8. Per the germline V gene, CDR1 is LGHNA and CDR2 is YNFKEQ.

The chain has TRBV7-3 and TRBJ2-2; D is ambiguous. V was trimmed by 4 bases and J by 6 bases, leaving 9 bases between them. Per the germline V gene, CDR1 is SGHTA and CDR2 is FQGTGA. The CDR3 is 13 residues long. Here the CDR3 DNA reads TGTGCCAGCAGCTCCCAAAGACCCGGGGAGCTGTTTTTT. This sequence encodes CASSSQRPGELFF.

The chain has TRBV6-5 and TRBJ2-3; D is possibly TRBD1 (6 bases). The CDR3 contains 12 residues. The ends were cut back, 6 bases at V and 4 bases at J, with 8 bases in the middle. Per the germline V gene, CDR1 is MNHEY and CDR2 is SVGAGI. The CDR3 nucleotides are TGTGCCAGCAGCCCAGGGGCAGATACGCAGTATTTT. Protein sequence: CASSPGADTQYF.

This chain links TRBV30 with TRBJ1-5; no clear D gene. The ends were cut back, 0 bases at V and 1 base at J, with 4 bases in the middle. The CDR3 loop spans 13 amino acids. Looked up from germline, CDR1 is GTSNPN and CDR2 is SVGIG (reference sequence). The CDR3 reads CAWSVRSNQPQHF. CDR3 DNA: TGTGCCTGGAGTGTGCGCAGCAATCAGCCCCAGCATTTT.

The chain carries TRBV7-2 and TRBJ2-7; D could derive from TRBD1 or TRBD2 (6 bases each). Trimming left V 5 bases short and J 3 bases short, with 20 bases between. The CDR3 sequence is 16 residues long. Germline V gives CDR1 SGHTA, CDR2 FQGNSA. CDR3 DNA: TGTGCCAGCAGCCGATCGTGGGGGGCTACGGGCTACGAGCAGTACTTC. Protein: CASSRSWGATGYEQYF.

The gene calls are TRBV5-1 and TRBJ1-2; D gene ambiguous. V was shortened by 0 bases and J by 8 bases, with 8 bases between the two germline ends. The CDR3 is 12 residues long. Germline V gene data show CDR1 as SGHRS and CDR2 as YFSETQ. The CDR3 nucleotides read TGCGCCAGCAGCTTGGGGTCGAAAGGCTACACCTTC. The encoded protein is CASSLGSKGYTF.

The V and J genes are TRBV5-1 and TRBJ1-1; tentative D call: TRBD1 (5 bases). The germline V and J ends were trimmed by 6 bases and 5 bases, with 17 bases remaining between them. The CDR3 is 14 residues long. Germline V gene data show CDR1 as SGHRS and CDR2 as YFSETQ. The CDR3 sequence: CASKQQTGWTEAFF. As DNA, the CDR3 is TGCGCCAGCAAACAGCAAACAGGATGGACTGAAGCTTTCTTT.

The chain employs TRBV27 and TRBJ1-6; D is perhaps TRBD1 (5 bases). Per germline, CDR1 MNHEY and CDR2 SMNVEV (reference sequence). Trimming removed 9 bases from V and 8 bases from J, with 11 bases in between. The CDR3 has 12 residues. CDR3 in DNA: TGTGCCAGTTCAGGGAACTATTCACCCCTCCACTTT. This gives the protein CASSGNYSPLHF.

This clone was recorded a few times. V gene TRBV18 combines with J gene TRBJ1-1, with unresolved D. Germline values: CDR1 KGHSH, CDR2 LQKENI. The ends were cut back, 0 bases at V and 0 bases at J, with 8 bases in the middle. This CDR3 is built from 15 residues. The CDR3 nucleotides read TGTGCCAGCTCACCACCGACAAATCTGAACACTGAAGCTTTCTTT. Its protein product is CASSPPTNLNTEAFF.

This clone was counted only a few times. The V gene is TRBV18, the J gene TRBJ1-6, with a possible D match to TRBD1 (5 bases). Trimming stripped 3 bases from V and 10 bases from J, with 16 bases between. The CDR3 spans 15 residues. From germline, CDR1 is KGHSH and CDR2 LQKENI. The CDR3 loop reads CASSPTTERWSPLHF. The DNA for the CDR3 is TGTGCCAGCTCACCTACGACAGAACGATGGTCACCCCTCCACTTT.

CDR3 coding DNA: TGTGCCAGCAGCCCCACAGGGGGTTCTGGAAACACCATATATTTT. This gives the protein CASSPTGGSGNTIYF. V and J are TRBV9 and TRBJ1-3; the match to TRBD1 covers 8 bases. Losses at the gene ends were 4 bases for V and 1 base for J; bases not matched to a gene: 4. This CDR3 contains 15 residues. CDR1 and CDR2 from the germline V gene are SGDLS and YYNGEE.

The chain uses TRBV6-5 and TRBJ2-2, with 11 positions matching TRBD2. This CDR3 is built from 15 residues. The V segment lost 5 bases and the J segment 8 bases; nucleotides outside the gene matches: 7. Germline lookup yields CDR1 MNHEY and CDR2 SVGAGI. The CDR3 sequence is CASSGLAGFRGELFF. The CDR3 nucleotides read TGTGCCAGCAGTGGACTAGCGGGCTTTCGGGGGGAGCTGTTTTTT.

This chain connects TRBV2 to TRBJ1-5; D gene uncertain. The V gene lost 7 bases and the J gene lost 0 bases, with 13 bases spanning the gap. The CDR3 consists of 15 residues. Germline V gene data show CDR1 as SNHLY and CDR2 as FYNNEI. CDR3 bases: TGTGCCAGCATGAGCGCACCATATAGCAATCAGCCCCAGCATTTT. This encodes CASMSAPYSNQPQHF.

The CDR3, as DNA: TGTGCCAGCAGCTTAGGGAGGTTCTCTGGAAACACCATATATTTT. It yields the protein CASSLGRFSGNTIYF. The chain recombines TRBV7-9 with TRBJ1-3; D is ambiguous. Germline CDR1 is SEHNR and CDR2 is FQNEAQ (reference sequence). CDR3 length equals 15 residues. The V end lost 1 base, the J end lost 0 bases, and 7 bases lay between the germline ends.

This rearrangement joins TRBV4-1 to TRBJ2-5; D gene unclear. The CDR3 is made up of 14 amino acids. Germline CDR1 reads MGHRA; CDR2 reads YSYEKL. Trimming removed 1 base from V and 0 bases from J, with 6 bases in between. CDR3 protein: CASSQGLNQETQYF. CDR3 in DNA: TGCGCCAGCAGCCAAGGTTTAAACCAAGAGACCCAGTACTTC.

This chain links TRBV6-1 with TRBJ2-1, with D unresolved. V lost 7 bases, J lost 6 bases, and 10 bases lay in between. Germline CDR1 and CDR2: MNHNS and SASEGT. The CDR3 length is 12 residues. The DNA of the CDR3 is TGTGCCAGCAACTTACCCACCAATGAGCAGTTCTTC. Encoded protein: CASNLPTNEQFF.